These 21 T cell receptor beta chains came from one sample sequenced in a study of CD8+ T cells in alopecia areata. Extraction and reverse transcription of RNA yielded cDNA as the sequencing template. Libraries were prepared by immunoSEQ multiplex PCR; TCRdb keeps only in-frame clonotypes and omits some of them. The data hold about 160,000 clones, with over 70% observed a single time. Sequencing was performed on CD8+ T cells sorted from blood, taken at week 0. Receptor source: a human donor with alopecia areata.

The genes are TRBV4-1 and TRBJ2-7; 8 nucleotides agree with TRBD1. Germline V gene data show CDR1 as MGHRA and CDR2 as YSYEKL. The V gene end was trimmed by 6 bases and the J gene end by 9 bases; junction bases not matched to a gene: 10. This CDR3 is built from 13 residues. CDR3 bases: TGCGCCAGCAGTTTCTCAACAGGGGGAATGCAGTACTTC. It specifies CASSFSTGGMQYF.

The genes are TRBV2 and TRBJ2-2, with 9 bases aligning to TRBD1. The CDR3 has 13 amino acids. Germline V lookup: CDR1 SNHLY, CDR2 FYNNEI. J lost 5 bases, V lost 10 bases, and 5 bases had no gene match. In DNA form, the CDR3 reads TGTGCCAACAGGGGGCTGGGTACCGGGGAGCTGTTTTTT. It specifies CANRGLGTGELFF.

CDR3 sequence reads: CASSVGGGGGDTQYF. The CDR3 DNA reads TGTGCCAGCAGCGTAGGTGGGGGAGGAGGAGATACGCAGTATTTT. The chain has TRBV9 and TRBJ2-3, with a possible D match to TRBD2 (6 bases). This CDR3 is 15 amino acids long. V was shortened by 0 bases and J by 5 bases, with 13 bases between the two germline ends. Per the germline V gene, CDR1 is SGDLS and CDR2 is YYNGEE.

The CDR3 region is CASSGPDRGDYEQYF. CDR3 DNA sequence: TGTGCCAGCAGTGGCCCGGACAGGGGGGACTACGAGCAGTACTTC. The chain links TRBV25-1 to TRBJ2-7; 10 bases are a match to TRBD1. This CDR3 is 15 amino acids long. Germline V gene lookup returns CDR1 MGHDK and CDR2 SYGVNS. Trimming at V came to 4 bases and at J to 3 bases, leaving 6 bases not matched to a gene.

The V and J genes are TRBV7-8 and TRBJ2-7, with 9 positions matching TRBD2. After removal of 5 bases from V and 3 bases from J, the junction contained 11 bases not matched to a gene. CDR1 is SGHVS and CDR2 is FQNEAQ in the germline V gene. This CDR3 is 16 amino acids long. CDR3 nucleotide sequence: TGTGCCAGCAGCCGACCGAGGACTAGCGAAGTCTACGAGCAGTACTTC. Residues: CASSRPRTSEVYEQYF.

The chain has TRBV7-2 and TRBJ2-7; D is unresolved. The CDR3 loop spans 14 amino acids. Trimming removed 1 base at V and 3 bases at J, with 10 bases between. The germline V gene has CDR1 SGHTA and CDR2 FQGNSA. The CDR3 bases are TGTGCCAGCAGCTTAGTACACGGTAACTACGAGCAGTACTTC. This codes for CASSLVHGNYEQYF.

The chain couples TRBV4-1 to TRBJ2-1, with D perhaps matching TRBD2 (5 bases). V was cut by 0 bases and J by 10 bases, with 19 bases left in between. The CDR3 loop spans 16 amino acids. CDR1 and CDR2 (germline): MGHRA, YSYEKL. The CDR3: CASSQDLVLVVWEQFF. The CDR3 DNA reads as TGCGCCAGCAGCCAAGATCTTGTACTAGTGGTTTGGGAGCAGTTCTTC.

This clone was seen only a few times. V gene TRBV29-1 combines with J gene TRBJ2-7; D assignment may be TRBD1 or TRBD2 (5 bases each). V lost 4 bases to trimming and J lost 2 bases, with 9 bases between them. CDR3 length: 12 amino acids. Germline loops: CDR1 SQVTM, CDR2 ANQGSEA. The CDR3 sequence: CSVVGGAYEQYF. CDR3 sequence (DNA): TGCAGCGTTGTTGGGGGAGCCTACGAGCAGTACTTC.

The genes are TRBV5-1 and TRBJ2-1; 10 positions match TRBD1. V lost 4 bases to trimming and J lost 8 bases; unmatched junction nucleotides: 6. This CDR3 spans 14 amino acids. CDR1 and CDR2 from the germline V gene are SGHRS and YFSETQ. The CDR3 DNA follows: TGCGCCAGCAGCCCCGGACAGGGGGACGATGAGCAGTTCTTC. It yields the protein CASSPGQGDDEQFF.

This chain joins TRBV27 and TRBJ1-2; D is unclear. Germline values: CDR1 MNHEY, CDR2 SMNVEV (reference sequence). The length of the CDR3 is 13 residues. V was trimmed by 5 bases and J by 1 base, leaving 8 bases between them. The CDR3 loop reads CASSRGINYGYTF. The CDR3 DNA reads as TGTGCCAGCAGTCGCGGAATTAACTATGGCTACACCTTC.

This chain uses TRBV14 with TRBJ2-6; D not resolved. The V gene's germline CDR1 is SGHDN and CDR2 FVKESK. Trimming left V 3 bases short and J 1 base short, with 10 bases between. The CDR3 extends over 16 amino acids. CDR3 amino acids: CASSHKIGSGANVLTF. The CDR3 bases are TGTGCCAGCAGCCATAAAATAGGGTCTGGGGCCAACGTCCTGACTTTC.

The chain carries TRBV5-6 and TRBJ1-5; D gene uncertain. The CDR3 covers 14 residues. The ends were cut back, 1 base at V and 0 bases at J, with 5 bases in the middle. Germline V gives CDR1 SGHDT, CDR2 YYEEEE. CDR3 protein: CASSLSGSNQPQHF. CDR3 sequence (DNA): TGTGCCAGCAGCTTGTCGGGTAGCAATCAGCCCCAGCATTTT.

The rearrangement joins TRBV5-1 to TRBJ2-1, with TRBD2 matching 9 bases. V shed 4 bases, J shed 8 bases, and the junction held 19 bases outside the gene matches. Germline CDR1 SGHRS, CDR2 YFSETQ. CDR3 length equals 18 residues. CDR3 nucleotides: TGCGCCAGCAGCAAGGAACTGACTAGCGGTACTAAAGGTGATGAGCAGTTCTTC. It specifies CASSKELTSGTKGDEQFF.

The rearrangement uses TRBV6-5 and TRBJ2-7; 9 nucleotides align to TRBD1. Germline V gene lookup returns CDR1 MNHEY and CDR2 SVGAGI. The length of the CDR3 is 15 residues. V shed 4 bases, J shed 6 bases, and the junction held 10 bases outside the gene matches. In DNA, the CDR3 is TGTGCCAGCAGTTCAGGACAGGGGCTCGCAGGCGAGCAGTACTTC. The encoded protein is CASSSGQGLAGEQYF.

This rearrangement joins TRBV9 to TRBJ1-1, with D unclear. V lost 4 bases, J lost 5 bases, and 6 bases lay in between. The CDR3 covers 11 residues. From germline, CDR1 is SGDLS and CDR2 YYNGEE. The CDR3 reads CASSSRTEAFF. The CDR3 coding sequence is TGTGCCAGCAGCTCTAGGACTGAAGCTTTCTTT.

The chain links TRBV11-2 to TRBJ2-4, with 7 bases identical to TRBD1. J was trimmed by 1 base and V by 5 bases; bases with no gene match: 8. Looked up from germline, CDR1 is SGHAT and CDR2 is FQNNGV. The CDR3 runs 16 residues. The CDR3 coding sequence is TGTGCCAGCAGCACGACAGGGATAGAGGCCAAAAACATTCAGTACTTC. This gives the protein CASSTTGIEAKNIQYF.

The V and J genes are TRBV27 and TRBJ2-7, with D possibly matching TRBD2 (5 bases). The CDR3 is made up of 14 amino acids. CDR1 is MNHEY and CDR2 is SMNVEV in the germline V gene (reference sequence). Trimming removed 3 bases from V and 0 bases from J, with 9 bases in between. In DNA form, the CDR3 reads TGTGCCAGCAGTTTCTCAGCGGTCTCCTACGAGCAGTACTTC. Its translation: CASSFSAVSYEQYF.

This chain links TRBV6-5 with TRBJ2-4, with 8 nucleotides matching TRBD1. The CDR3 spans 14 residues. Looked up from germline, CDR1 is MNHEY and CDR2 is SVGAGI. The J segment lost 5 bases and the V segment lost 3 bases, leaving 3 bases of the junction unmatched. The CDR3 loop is CASSYQGAQNIQYF. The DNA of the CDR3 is TGTGCCAGCAGTTATCAGGGGGCTCAAAACATTCAGTACTTC.

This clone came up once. The CDR3: CASSLVTATHEQYF. The CDR3 nucleotides read TGTGCCAGCAGCTTGGTTACGGCCACCCACGAGCAGTACTTC. The chain has TRBV5-5 and TRBJ2-7; unclear D gene. CDR3 length: 14 amino acids. Germline V gives CDR1 SGHKS, CDR2 YYEKEE (reference sequence). V gave up 0 bases and J gave up 5 bases, with 12 bases separating them.

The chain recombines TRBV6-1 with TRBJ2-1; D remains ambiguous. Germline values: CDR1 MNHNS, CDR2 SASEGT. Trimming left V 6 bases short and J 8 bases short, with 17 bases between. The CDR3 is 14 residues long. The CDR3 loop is CASRELGKEDEQFF. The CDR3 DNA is TGTGCCAGCAGGGAGCTGGGTAAAGAGGATGAGCAGTTCTTC.

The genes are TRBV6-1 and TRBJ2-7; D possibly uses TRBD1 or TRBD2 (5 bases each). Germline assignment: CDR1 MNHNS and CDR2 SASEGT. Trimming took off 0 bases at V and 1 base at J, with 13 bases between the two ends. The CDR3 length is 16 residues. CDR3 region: CASSEAPGTGSYEQYF. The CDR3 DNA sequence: TGTGCCAGCAGTGAAGCGCCAGGGACGGGGTCCTACGAGCAGTACTTC.